This T cell receptor (beta chain) was recorded in a study of cytomegalovirus exposure and HLA in healthy donors. Study-wide context: Genotyping of more than 300 donors showed that approximately 83% belonged to the Caucasian-associated ancestry cluster.

The CDR3 covers 14 residues. V lost 7 bases to trimming and J lost 7 bases; unmatched junction nucleotides: 9. Germline V CDR1 and CDR2: GTSNPN, SVGIG (reference sequence). PCR primers comprised 60 Vbeta and 13 Jbeta primers. Sequencing used immunoSEQ multiplex PCR; TCRdb keeps in-frame clones, though not all of them. Among about 98,000 clones, 75% to 85% were seen once, and the ten largest hold about 10%. Regarding this clone: Its antigen is not known.

Study conclusions and caveats: With DRB1 most and HLA-C fewest, TCR association rates differed between HLA loci in a later analysis.

The source is a young man in good health and CMV-seropositive. The V and J genes are TRBV30 and TRBJ2-2; 10 bases align to TRBD2. Sample: PBMCs. CDR3: CASERGGWGGELFF. CDR3 DNA: TGTGCCTCCGAGCGGGGGGGTTGGGGCGGGGAGCTGTTTTTT.